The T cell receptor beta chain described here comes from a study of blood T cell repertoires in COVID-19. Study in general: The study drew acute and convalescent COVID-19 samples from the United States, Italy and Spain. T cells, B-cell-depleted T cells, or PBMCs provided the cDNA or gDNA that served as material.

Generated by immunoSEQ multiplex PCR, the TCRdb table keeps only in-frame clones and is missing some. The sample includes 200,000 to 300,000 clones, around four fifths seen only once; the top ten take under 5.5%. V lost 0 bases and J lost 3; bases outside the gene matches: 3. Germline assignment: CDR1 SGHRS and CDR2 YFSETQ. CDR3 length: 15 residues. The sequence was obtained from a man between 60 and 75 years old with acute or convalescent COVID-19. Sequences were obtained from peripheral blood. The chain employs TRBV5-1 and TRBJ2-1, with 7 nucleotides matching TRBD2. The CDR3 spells CASSLAERGYNEQFF. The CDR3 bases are TGCGCCAGCAGCTTGGCCGAGCGGGGCTACAATGAGCAGTTCTTC.